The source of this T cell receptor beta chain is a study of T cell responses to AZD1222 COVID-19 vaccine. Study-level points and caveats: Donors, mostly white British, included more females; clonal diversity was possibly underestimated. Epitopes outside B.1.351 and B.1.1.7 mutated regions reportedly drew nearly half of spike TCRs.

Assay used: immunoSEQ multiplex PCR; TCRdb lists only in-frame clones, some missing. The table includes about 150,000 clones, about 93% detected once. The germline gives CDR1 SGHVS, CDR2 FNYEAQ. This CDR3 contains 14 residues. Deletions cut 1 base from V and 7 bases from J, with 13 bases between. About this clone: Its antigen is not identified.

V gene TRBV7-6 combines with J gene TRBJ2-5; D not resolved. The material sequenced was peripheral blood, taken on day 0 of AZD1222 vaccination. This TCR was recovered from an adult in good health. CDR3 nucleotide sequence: TGTGCCAGCAGCTTAGACCCAGACGGGCTGACCCAGTACTTC. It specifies CASSLDPDGLTQYF.